This TCR beta chain is from a study of shared clonotypes between healthy human individuals. The naive CD8 subset, CD45RO-negative cells positively selected for CCR7, excluded terminally differentiated effector memory CD45RA+ cells. There are 15 residues in the CDR3. The V gene's germline CDR1 is LNHNV and CDR2 YYDKDF (reference sequence). Trimming removed 0 bases at V and 6 bases at J, with 14 bases between. Produced via immunoSEQ multiplex PCR; TCRdb's table is partial and in-frame only. This sample carries roughly 2.1 million clones, around 93% of them seen once, and the ten largest clones take more than 1.5%.

The rearrangement joins TRBV15 to TRBJ1-1; D may be TRBD1 (5 bases). The sample taken for sequencing was naive CD8+ T cells from PBMCs. This sequence was found in a man younger than 35 in good health. Some clones in this sample may be carry-over from other donors' samples. CDR3 coding DNA: TGTGCCACCAGCAGAGAGGGGGTTGGGAAGGCTGAAGCTTTCTTT. Amino acids: CATSREGVGKAEAFF.